This T cell receptor (beta chain) was captured in a study of cytomegalovirus exposure and HLA in healthy donors. Healthy individuals who donated bone marrow served as the donors. Unmatched junction bases numbered 6, after V lost 0 bases and J lost 5 bases. Per the germline V gene, CDR1 is MGHRA and CDR2 is YSYEKL. The CDR3 is 15 residues long. Comment on this clone: Antigen: not known.

Primers for the PCR totalled 60 Vbeta and 13 Jbeta. Some clones are missing from TCRdb's copy, which holds only in-frame ones; the method was immunoSEQ multiplex PCR. The data show approximately 210,000 clones, about four fifths seen once. Overall study findings and caveats: A reported reduction in N-insertions relative to the approximately 670-donor mean was seen in an Asian-associated ancestry cluster in a later analysis. A later analysis linked a missense DCLRE1C variant to TCR beta V- and J-gene trimming. Later on, analysis showed that most CMV-associated TCR beta chains appeared to be HLA-restricted.

The TCR originated in a woman aged 50 to 60 in good health and CMV-seropositive. This chain links TRBV4-1 with TRBJ2-5; 7 bases line up with TRBD2. Sequenced input: PBMCs. CDR3 nucleotide sequence: TGCGCCAGCAGCCAAGATAGGGCGGGGGAGGAGACCCAGTACTTC. Translating it yields CASSQDRAGEETQYF.